The 20 T cell receptor beta chains in this list originate from one sample, sequenced in a study of CD8+ T cells in alopecia areata. Once RNA had been extracted, it was reverse transcribed into cDNA to act as the sequencing template. Sequencing was performed with immunoSEQ multiplex PCR; in TCRdb, only in-frame clones are kept and a portion is missing. Of 65,000 to 75,000 clones detected, 45% to 55% appear once; the ten largest clones hold roughly 15%. Sample: CD8+ T cells sorted from blood, taken at week 0. These receptors were taken from a human donor with alopecia areata.

The sample holds a few counts of this clone. The chain couples TRBV27 to TRBJ2-3, with D uncertain. V was pared by 6 bases and J by 4 bases, with 11 bases between. This CDR3 has 13 amino acids. CDR1 and CDR2 from the germline V gene are MNHEY and SMNVEV (reference sequence). As DNA, the CDR3 is TGTGCCAGCAGCCTCATCCCGCCAGATACGCAGTATTTT. Its translation: CASSLIPPDTQYF.

This chain connects TRBV27 to TRBJ2-5, with D perhaps assigned TRBD1 or TRBD2 (5 bases each). This CDR3 is 11 amino acids long. V dropped 4 bases and J dropped 5 bases, with 5 bases sitting between them. CDR1 is MNHEY, CDR2 SMNVEV, per germline (reference sequence). The CDR3 coding sequence is TGTGCCAGCAGTTGGGGGGAGACCCAGTACTTC. As protein: CASSWGETQYF.

V gene TRBV29-1 combines with J gene TRBJ2-7, with TRBD2 matching over 14 bases. V was pared by 6 bases and J by 1 base, with 8 bases of the junction left unmatched. The germline V gene has CDR1 SQVTM and CDR2 ANQGSEA. This CDR3 spans 16 amino acids. Written as DNA, the CDR3 is TGCAGCGTGGGGACTAGCGGGAGAGGTTGGTCCTACGAGCAGTACTTC. Encoded protein: CSVGTSGRGWSYEQYF.

V and J are TRBV29-1 and TRBJ1-1, with a possible D match to TRBD1 (6 bases). The CDR3 spans 14 residues. V shed 2 bases and J shed 7 bases, with 17 bases lying between them. The V gene's germline CDR1 is SQVTM and CDR2 ANQGSEA. The CDR3 bases are TGCAGCGTTGAACCCGGGCAGGGGAAGGTTGAAGCTTTCTTT. It specifies CSVEPGQGKVEAFF.

The CDR3 DNA sequence: TGTGCCAGCAGAACCGAGGCCTCCTACGAGCAGTACTTC. Protein product: CASRTEASYEQYF. This rearrangement joins TRBV27 to TRBJ2-7; D unresolved. The CDR3 has 13 residues. Germline values: CDR1 MNHEY, CDR2 SMNVEV (reference sequence). Trimming left V 6 bases short and J 0 bases short, with 9 bases between.

The chain couples TRBV28 to TRBJ2-5; 8 positions match TRBD1. Trimming removed 6 bases from V and 1 base from J; junction bases left unmatched: 7. The CDR3 contains 15 residues. Germline loops: CDR1 MDHEN, CDR2 SYDVKM. CDR3 in DNA: TGTGCCAGCAGATACCCGGGGACAGGCCAAGAGACCCAGTACTTC. This translates into CASRYPGTGQETQYF.

The chain links TRBV6-5 to TRBJ2-7; D tentatively reads TRBD1 or TRBD2 (5 bases each). V was pared by 6 bases and J by 3 bases, with 15 bases between. Germline V CDR1 and CDR2: MNHEY, SVGAGI. This CDR3 contains 14 residues. The CDR3 coding sequence is TGTGCCAGCAGCGACCGGGGCTCCTTCTACGAGCAGTACTTC. Translated: CASSDRGSFYEQYF.

The chain couples TRBV14 to TRBJ2-1; unclear D gene. Germline loops: CDR1 SGHDN, CDR2 FVKESK. This CDR3 is built from 11 residues. The V end was cut by 1 base, the J end by 7 bases, with 2 bases between. The chain's CDR3 is CASSQGNEQFF. In DNA, the CDR3 is TGTGCCAGCAGCCAAGGGAATGAGCAGTTCTTC.

CDR3 in amino acids: CASRPPTGPGELFF. The CDR3 nucleotides are TGTGCCAGCAGACCCCCGACGGGTCCCGGGGAGCTGTTTTTT. V is TRBV21-1 and J is TRBJ2-2; no check of the table's D call, TRBD2, against the DNA was made. TRBV21-1 is a pseudogene. This CDR3 has 14 amino acids.

The V gene is TRBV25-1, the J gene TRBJ1-2, with a possible D match to TRBD1 (5 bases). Trimming pared 4 bases from V and 7 bases from J, leaving 10 bases between. The CDR3 runs to 12 residues. Germline assignment: CDR1 MGHDK and CDR2 SYGVNS. In nucleotides, the CDR3 is TGTGCCAGCAGTGGCCGGGACCCTGGCTACACCTTC. This translates into CASSGRDPGYTF.

V is TRBV27 and J is TRBJ2-5; perhaps TRBD2 as D (6 bases). Per germline, CDR1 MNHEY and CDR2 SMNVEV (reference sequence). CDR3 length: 11 residues. Trimming removed 3 bases at V and 7 bases at J, with 6 bases between. CDR3 bases: TGTGCCAGCAGTTTCGGGAGGACCCAGTACTTC. Translation: CASSFGRTQYF.

CDR3 sequence reads: CASVGWGAESSYEQYF. CDR3 in DNA: TGTGCCAGCGTTGGCTGGGGAGCGGAGAGCTCCTACGAGCAGTACTTC. The chain is built from TRBV6-6 and TRBJ2-7, with D possibly TRBD2 on 5 matching bases. The ends were cut back, 8 bases at V and 0 bases at J, with 20 bases in the middle. The germline CDR1 and CDR2 sequences are MNHNY and SVGAGI (reference sequence). The CDR3 is 16 amino acids.

Ten or more counts support this clone. The rearrangement uses TRBV14 and TRBJ2-6, with D tentatively TRBD1 or TRBD2 (5 bases each). Germline CDR1 reads SGHDN; CDR2 reads FVKESK. With 0 bases removed from V and 1 base from J, the gap between germline ends came to 16 bases. CDR3 length equals 19 residues. The CDR3 DNA is TGTGCCAGCAGCCAAGATCGGGGCAGGGTCGAATCTGGGGCCAACGTCCTGACTTTC. It translates to CASSQDRGRVESGANVLTF.

This clone has a handful of counts. The chain is built from TRBV15 and TRBJ2-7; D is unclear. This CDR3 contains 14 residues. The germline V gene has CDR1 LNHNV and CDR2 YYDKDF (reference sequence). V was shortened by 5 bases and J by 3 bases, with 14 bases between the two germline ends. The CDR3 nucleotides read TGTGCCACCAGCTTACCGGGCCTGAACTACGAGCAGTACTTC. This encodes CATSLPGLNYEQYF.

The gene calls are TRBV6-6 and TRBJ1-2; 9 bases are shared with TRBD1. J lost 10 bases, V lost 4 bases, and 7 bases had no gene match. The CDR3 sequence is 13 residues long. Germline loops: CDR1 MNHNY, CDR2 SVGAGI (reference sequence). CDR3 residues: CASSFVGQGLYTF. The CDR3 bases are TGTGCCAGCAGTTTCGTGGGACAGGGCCTCTACACCTTC.

The chain carries TRBV11-3 and TRBJ2-1; no firm D call. The CDR3 contains 14 residues. Germline CDR1 and CDR2: SGHNT and YENEEA. The V end was cut by 5 bases, the J end by 8 bases, with 16 bases between. In DNA, the CDR3 is TGTGCCAGCAGCCCCAGTGTCCCGGCGGATGAGCAGTTCTTC. This sequence encodes CASSPSVPADEQFF.

This rearrangement joins TRBV7-9 to TRBJ2-2; D is ambiguous. The CDR3 covers 13 residues. CDR1 SEHNR and CDR2 FQNEAQ come from the germline V gene (reference sequence). V was shortened by 8 bases and J by 1 base, with 8 bases between the two germline ends. The CDR3 sequence is CASEPGNTGELFF. The CDR3 DNA follows: TGTGCCAGCGAACCCGGGAACACCGGGGAGCTGTTTTTT.

The chain joins TRBV4-1 to TRBJ2-3; 11 bases are shared with TRBD2. The CDR3 totals 16 residues. Germline V gives CDR1 MGHRA, CDR2 YSYEKL. The ends lost 2 bases at V and 4 bases at J; junction bases unmatched: 5. CDR3 sequence: CASSQPSGRLPDTQYF. Here the CDR3 DNA reads TGCGCCAGCAGCCAACCTAGCGGGAGGCTCCCAGATACGCAGTATTTT.

This clone turned up a few times. Here the CDR3 reads CSGLGRLNTEAFF. For the CDR3, the DNA is TGCAGCGGCCTGGGACGTCTGAACACTGAAGCTTTCTTT. The J gene is TRBJ1-1, the V gene TRBV29-1; maybe TRBD1 (5 bases). Per germline, CDR1 SQVTM and CDR2 ANQGSEA. V dropped 7 bases and J dropped 0 bases, with 12 bases sitting between them. CDR3 length equals 13 residues.

The chain joins TRBV11-2 to TRBJ2-5; 10 bases map to TRBD2. The germline V gene encodes CDR1 SGHAT and CDR2 FQNNGV. This CDR3 has 14 amino acids. Trimming took 5 bases from V and 5 from J; bases not matched to a gene: 5. DNA for the CDR3: TGTGCCAGCAGCCCTAGCGGGAGTATGGAGACCCAGTACTTC. It specifies CASSPSGSMETQYF.